This TCR beta chain was observed in a study of T-cell reconstitution after alpha-beta-depleted transplantation in children. Germline V gene lookup returns CDR1 DFQATT and CDR2 SNEGSKA (reference sequence). The CDR3 is 11 amino acids. Trimming stripped 0 bases from V and 9 bases from J, with 6 bases between. In its sample, this clonotype is medium-sized (0.01 to 0.1%). Preparation of the TCRbeta library used unique molecular identifiers. TCRdb re-analysed the PCR reads in MiXCR, keeping a single row per CDR3 protein. The table has about 7,200 distinct CDR3 sequences, around 5% seen once. J is TRBJ2-1 and V is TRBV20-1; D uncertain. Here the sequenced sample was PBMCs, mostly from graft donor cells, taken 180 days after TCRalphabeta/CD19-depleted stem cell transplant. This receptor was obtained from a child younger than two who had a stem cell transplant for acute myeloid leukemia, so the T cells may come from the graft donor. The CDR3 reads CSARDPPEQFF. CDR3 nucleotides: TGCAGTGCTAGAGATCCCCCTGAGCAGTTCTTC.